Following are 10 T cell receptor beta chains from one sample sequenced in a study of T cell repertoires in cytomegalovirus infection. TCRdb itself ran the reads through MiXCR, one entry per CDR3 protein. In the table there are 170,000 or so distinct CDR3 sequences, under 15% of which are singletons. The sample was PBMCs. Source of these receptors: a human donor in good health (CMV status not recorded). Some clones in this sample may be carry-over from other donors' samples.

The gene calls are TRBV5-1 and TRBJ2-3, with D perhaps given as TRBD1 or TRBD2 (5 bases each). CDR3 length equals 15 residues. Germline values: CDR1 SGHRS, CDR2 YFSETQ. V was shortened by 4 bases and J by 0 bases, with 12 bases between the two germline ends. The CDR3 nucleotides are TGCGCCAGCAGCGGGCTGGGGGATAGCACAGATACGCAGTATTTT. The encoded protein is CASSGLGDSTDTQYF.

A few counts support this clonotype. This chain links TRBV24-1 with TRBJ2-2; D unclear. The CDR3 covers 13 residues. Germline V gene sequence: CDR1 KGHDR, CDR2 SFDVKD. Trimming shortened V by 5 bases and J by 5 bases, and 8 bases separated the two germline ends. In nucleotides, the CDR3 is TGTGCCACCAGTGTTGCGAGGACCGGGGAGCTGTTTTTT. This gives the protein CATSVARTGELFF.

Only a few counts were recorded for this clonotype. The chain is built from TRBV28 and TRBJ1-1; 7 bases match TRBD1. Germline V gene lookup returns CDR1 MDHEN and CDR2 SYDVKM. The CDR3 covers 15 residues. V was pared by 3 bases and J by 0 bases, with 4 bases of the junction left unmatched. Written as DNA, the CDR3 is TGTGCCAGCAGTTTTCTGGACAGGCTGAACACTGAAGCTTTCTTT. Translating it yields CASSFLDRLNTEAFF.

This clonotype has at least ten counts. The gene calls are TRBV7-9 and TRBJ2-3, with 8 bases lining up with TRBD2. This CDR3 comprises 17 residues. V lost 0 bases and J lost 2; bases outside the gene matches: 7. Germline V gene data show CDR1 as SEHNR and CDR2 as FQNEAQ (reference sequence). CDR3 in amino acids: CASSLAGGGPTTDTQYF. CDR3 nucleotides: TGTGCCAGCAGCTTAGCGGGCGGGGGGCCTACCACAGATACGCAGTATTTT.

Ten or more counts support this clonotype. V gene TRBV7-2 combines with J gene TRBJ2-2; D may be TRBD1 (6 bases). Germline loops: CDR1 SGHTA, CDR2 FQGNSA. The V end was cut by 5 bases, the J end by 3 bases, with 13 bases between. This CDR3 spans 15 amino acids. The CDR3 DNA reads TGTGCCAGCAGCCTACGAGGGGGTCACACCGGGGAGCTGTTTTTT. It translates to CASSLRGGHTGELFF. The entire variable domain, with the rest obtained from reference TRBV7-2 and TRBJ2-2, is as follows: GAGVSQSPSNKVTEKGKDVELRCDPISGHTALYWYRQSLGQGLEFLIYFQGNSAPDKSGLPSDRFSAERTGGSVSTLTIQRTQQEDSAVYLCASSLRGGHTGELFFGEGSRLTVL.

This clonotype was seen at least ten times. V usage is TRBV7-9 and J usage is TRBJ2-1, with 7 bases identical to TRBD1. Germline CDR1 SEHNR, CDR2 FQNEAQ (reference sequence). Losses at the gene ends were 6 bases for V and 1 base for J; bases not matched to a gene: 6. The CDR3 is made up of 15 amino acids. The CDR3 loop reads CASSSNRGSYNEQFF. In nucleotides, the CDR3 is TGTGCCAGCAGTTCCAACAGGGGTTCCTACAATGAGCAGTTCTTC.

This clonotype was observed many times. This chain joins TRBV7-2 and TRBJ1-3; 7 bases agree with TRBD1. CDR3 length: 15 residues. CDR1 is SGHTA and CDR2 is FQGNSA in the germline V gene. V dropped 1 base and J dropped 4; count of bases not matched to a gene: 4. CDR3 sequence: CASSLGTGGGNTIYF. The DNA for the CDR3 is TGTGCCAGCAGCTTAGGGACAGGCGGCGGAAACACCATATATTTT.

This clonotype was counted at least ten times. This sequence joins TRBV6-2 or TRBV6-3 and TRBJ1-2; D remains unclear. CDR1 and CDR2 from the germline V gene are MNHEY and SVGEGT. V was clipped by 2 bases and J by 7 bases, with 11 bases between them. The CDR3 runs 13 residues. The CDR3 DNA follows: TGTGCCAGCAGTTACGAGCTTTCTAGTGGCTACACCTTC. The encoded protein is CASSYELSSGYTF.

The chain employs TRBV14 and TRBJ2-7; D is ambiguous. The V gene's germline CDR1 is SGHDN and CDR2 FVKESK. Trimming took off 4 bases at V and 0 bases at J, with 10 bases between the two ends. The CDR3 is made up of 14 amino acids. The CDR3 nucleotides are TGTGCCAGCAGCCCCAGGACCCACTCCTACGAGCAGTACTTC. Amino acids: CASSPRTHSYEQYF. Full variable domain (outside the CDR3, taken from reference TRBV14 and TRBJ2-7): EAGVTQFPSHSVIEKGQTVTLRCDPISGHDNLYWYRRVMGKEIKFLLHFVKESKQDESGMPNNRFLAERTGGTYSTLKVQPAELEDSGVYFCASSPRTHSYEQYFGPGTRLTVT.

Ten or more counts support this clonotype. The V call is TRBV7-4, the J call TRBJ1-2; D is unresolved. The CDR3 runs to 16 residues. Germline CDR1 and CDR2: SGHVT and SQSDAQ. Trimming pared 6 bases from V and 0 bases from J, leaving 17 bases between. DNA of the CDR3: TGTGCCAGCAGTCCTGGCCAAACCGCGGCTAACTATGGCTACACCTTC. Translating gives CASSPGQTAANYGYTF.